Below are 31 T cell receptor beta chains sequenced from a single sample in a study of T cells in Graves' hyperthyroidism and ophthalmopathy (dated by TCRdb to the late 2010s). The library was made by multiplex PCR. The instrument given in TCRdb is Illumina HiSeq 2000. Amplification of TCR beta CDR3 regions was carried out from RNA transcripts. The TCR CDR3 was subjected to a first round of RT-PCR using the HTBI primer set and the Qiagen OneStep RT-PCR kit. The public reads were run again by TCRdb, first through fastp at Q25 and then through MiXCR, and only productive beta chains were kept. Entries that share a CDR3 protein sequence are merged under the most common genes and DNA. The sample profile shows fewer than 700,000 distinct CDR3 sequences; around 15% of them were found once. Of the sample, around 4% is held by the ten largest clones. Sample: blood. These receptors were obtained from a woman aged 25 to 45 with Graves' hyperthyroidism.

This clonotype has ten or more counts. V gene TRBV11-2 combines with J gene TRBJ2-5; 8 positions match TRBD2. CDR1 and CDR2 from the germline V gene are SGHAT and FQNNGV. This CDR3 comprises 14 residues. J lost 0 bases, V lost 3 bases, and 0 bases had no gene match. CDR3 in DNA: TGTGCCAGCAGCTTTAGCGGGAACCAAGAGACCCAGTACTTC. This codes for CASSFSGNQETQYF.

This clonotype was seen a handful of times. The rearrangement links TRBV30 to TRBJ2-3, with TRBD2 matching 7 bases. There are 16 residues in the CDR3. Germline V CDR1 and CDR2: GTSNPN, SVGIG (reference sequence). V was clipped by 2 bases and J by 2 bases; unmatched bases: 10. CDR3 sequence reads: CAWSSGASGDTDTQYF. In DNA, the CDR3 is TGTGCCTGGAGTTCCGGGGCTAGCGGTGACACAGATACGCAGTATTTT.

The rearrangement links TRBV18 to TRBJ1-5; D unclear. V was clipped by 3 bases and J by 2 bases, with 11 bases between them. The CDR3 covers 15 residues. Germline V gives CDR1 KGHSH, CDR2 LQKENI. The CDR3 DNA reads TGTGCCAGCTCACCTAGTCGTAGTGGCAATCAGCCCCAGCATTTT. Its translation is CASSPSRSGNQPQHF.

The sample holds many counts of this clonotype. This rearrangement joins TRBV28 to TRBJ1-1; a weak D match, TRBD1 (5 bases). Germline CDR1 MDHEN, CDR2 SYDVKM. The length of the CDR3 is 13 residues. With 6 bases removed from V and 0 bases from J, the gap between germline ends came to 8 bases. The CDR3 DNA reads as TGTGCCAGCAGGGGGCCATTGAACACTGAAGCTTTCTTT. It translates to CASRGPLNTEAFF.

The CDR3 sequence: CASSVEAGSTGELFF. In DNA, the CDR3 is TGTGCCAGCAGCGTAGAGGCGGGATCGACCGGGGAGCTGTTTTTT. This chain links TRBV9 with TRBJ2-2; a possible D gene is TRBD2 (6 bases). With 0 bases removed from V and 5 bases from J, the gap between germline ends came to 11 bases. The CDR3 has 15 amino acids. CDR1 SGDLS and CDR2 YYNGEE come from the germline V gene.

This clonotype was detected only a few times. The gene calls are TRBV6-2 or TRBV6-3 and TRBJ2-1; 13 bases are a match to TRBD2. With V trimmed by 6 bases and J by 0 bases, 8 bases remained unmatched. The CDR3 covers 18 residues. Per germline, CDR1 MNHEY and CDR2 SVGEGT. CDR3 loop: CASRTTRTSGSSYNEQFF. DNA for the CDR3: TGTGCCAGCAGAACTACACGGACTAGCGGGAGCTCCTACAATGAGCAGTTCTTC.

The chain uses TRBV20-1 and TRBJ2-5; 12 positions agree with TRBD2. V lost 5 bases to trimming and J lost 7 bases; unmatched junction nucleotides: 11. There are 15 residues in the CDR3. Germline CDR1 DFQATT, CDR2 SNEGSKA (reference sequence). In nucleotides, the CDR3 is TGCAGTGCTCCTAGCGGGAGGGTCCCGGTGAGGACCCAGTACTTC. It yields the protein CSAPSGRVPVRTQYF.

A few counts support this clonotype. This chain links TRBV19 with TRBJ1-5; D possibly corresponds to TRBD1 (5 bases). V lost 3 bases to trimming and J lost 0 bases, with 9 bases between them. Germline CDR1 LNHDA, CDR2 SQIVND (reference sequence). This CDR3 is 15 amino acids long. This CDR3 reads CASSMAGISNQPQHF. In nucleotides, the CDR3 is TGTGCCAGTAGTATGGCAGGGATTAGCAATCAGCCCCAGCATTTT.

Details on this clonotype: This may arise from a read error, as a much more abundant clone is one base away. V gene TRBV2 combines with J gene TRBJ2-1; TRBD2 aligns across 7 bases. CDR1 and CDR2 (germline): SNHLY, FYNNEI. CDR3 length: 16 residues. The CDR3 is CASSELAATGGNEQLF. The CDR3 DNA follows: TGTGCCAGCAGTGAACTAGCGGCCACTGGAGGGAATGAGCAGCTCTTC.

This clonotype showed up just a few times. The chain links TRBV12-3 or TRBV12-4 to TRBJ2-2; TRBD2 aligns across 8 bases. J was trimmed by 5 bases and V by 10 bases; bases with no gene match: 9. The CDR3 extends over 14 amino acids. The CDR3 reads CATHSGMDTGELFF. Here the CDR3 DNA reads TGTGCCACCCATAGCGGGATGGATACCGGGGAGCTGTTTTTT.

The V call is TRBV5-1, the J call TRBJ2-7, with D maybe TRBD2 (6 bases). Germline V gives CDR1 SGHRS, CDR2 YFSETQ. The CDR3 consists of 15 residues. V lost 4 bases, J lost 2 bases, and 16 bases lay in between. CDR3 sequence: CASSRDFLRTYEQYF. CDR3 bases: TGCGCCAGCAGCCGGGACTTCTTACGAACCTACGAGCAGTACTTC.

This clonotype was seen repeatedly, ten times or more. The chain is built from TRBV24-1 and TRBJ2-5; 9 bases agree with TRBD1. CDR3 length: 15 residues. Germline values: CDR1 KGHDR, CDR2 SFDVKD. J lost 5 bases, V lost 3 bases, and 6 bases had no gene match. CDR3 region: CATSDPGQGQETQYF. The DNA of the CDR3 is TGTGCCACCAGTGATCCCGGACAGGGGCAGGAGACCCAGTACTTC.

This clonotype was detected ten times or more. This sequence joins TRBV27 and TRBJ2-7, with 11 bases lining up with TRBD1. CDR1 is MNHEY, CDR2 SMNVEV, per germline (reference sequence). The CDR3 spans 15 residues. V shed 4 bases and J 2 bases; nucleotides not matched to a gene: 4. The CDR3 DNA is TGTGCCAGCAGTTCCCCGGGACAGGGGGCCTACGAGCAGTACTTC. It translates to CASSSPGQGAYEQYF.

A few counts support this clonotype. At one end, the junction sequence differs from germline, possibly due to a read error. This chain uses TRBV3-1 with TRBJ2-5; 7 nucleotides match TRBD2. Germline V gene lookup returns CDR1 LGHDT and CDR2 YNNKEL (reference sequence). The CDR3 length is 13 residues. CDR3 DNA: TGTGCCAGCAGCCCCGGGAGGCGAGCGGGGTCTCACTTC. The encoded protein is CASSPGRRAGSHF.

This clonotype was observed at least ten times. This chain uses TRBV28 with TRBJ2-5, with 9 bases lining up with TRBD2. This CDR3 is built from 16 residues. Germline V gene data show CDR1 as MDHEN and CDR2 as SYDVKM. V lost 3 bases and J lost 4; bases outside the gene matches: 9. The DNA of the CDR3 is TGTGCCAGCAGTTTTAGGGGGACTAGCATCGCAGAGACCCAGTACTTC. Encoded protein: CASSFRGTSIAETQYF.

This clonotype was found a few times. The V and J genes are TRBV4-1 and TRBJ2-5, with D hard to call. Germline CDR1 and CDR2: MGHRA and YSYEKL. The CDR3 has 17 residues. Trimming stripped 1 base from V and 7 bases from J, with 22 bases between. The CDR3 DNA follows: TGCGCCAGCAGCCAAGTTTCTGGATTGGCGCGGTCCGGGACCCAGTACTTC. Translation gives CASSQVSGLARSGTQYF.

This clonotype was counted many times. V gene TRBV18 combines with J gene TRBJ2-5, with D perhaps TRBD2 (6 bases). V was pared by 1 base and J by 0 bases, with 9 bases between. The CDR3 length is 15 residues. From germline, CDR1 is KGHSH and CDR2 LQKENI. In nucleotides, the CDR3 is TGTGCCAGCTCACCACAGGGGAGGAACCAAGAGACCCAGTACTTC. Translating it yields CASSPQGRNQETQYF.

This clonotype came up many times. The chain joins TRBV29-1 to TRBJ2-7, with TRBD2 identical over 11 bases. V was pared by 3 bases and J by 6 bases, with 7 bases of the junction left unmatched. The V gene's germline CDR1 is SQVTM and CDR2 ANQGSEA. CDR3 length equals 14 residues. The chain's CDR3 is CSVDGASGRREQYF. The CDR3 DNA follows: TGCAGCGTTGATGGGGCTAGCGGGAGGCGCGAGCAGTACTTC.

The genes are TRBV5-4 and TRBJ2-1; D is perhaps TRBD2 (5 bases). The V gene's germline CDR1 is SGHNT and CDR2 YYREEE (reference sequence). There are 19 residues in the CDR3. Trimming stripped 0 bases from V and 1 base from J, with 20 bases between. The CDR3 spells CASSLELAIIPSSYNEQFF. As DNA, the CDR3 is TGTGCCAGCAGCTTGGAGCTAGCTATAATCCCGTCGTCCTACAATGAGCAGTTCTTC.

The chain combines TRBV11-2 with TRBJ2-1, with TRBD1 matching 7 bases. With 1 base clipped from V and 6 bases from J, the junction kept 12 bases outside the gene matches. The CDR3 covers 17 residues. CDR1 is SGHAT and CDR2 is FQNNGV in the germline V gene. The CDR3 coding sequence is TGTGCCAGCAGCTTAGGTCTCAGACAGGGATTGACCAATGAGCAGTTCTTC. Its translation: CASSLGLRQGLTNEQFF.

This chain joins TRBV28 and TRBJ2-7; D possibly corresponds to TRBD2 (5 bases). The CDR3 loop spans 14 amino acids. Trimming stripped 3 bases from V and 2 bases from J, with 11 bases between. Germline V gives CDR1 MDHEN, CDR2 SYDVKM. The CDR3 sequence is CASSFLALTYEQYF. The CDR3 bases are TGTGCCAGCAGTTTCCTAGCCCTAACCTACGAGCAGTACTTC.

This chain joins TRBV5-1 and TRBJ2-7; D possibly corresponds to TRBD2 (6 bases). This CDR3 contains 12 residues. Germline V gives CDR1 SGHRS, CDR2 YFSETQ. Trimming stripped 3 bases from V and 9 bases from J, with 13 bases between. The CDR3 nucleotides read TGCGCCAGCAGCTCTCCGCCCGGGGGGCAGTACTTC. Protein: CASSSPPGGQYF.

This clonotype showed up many times. This chain joins TRBV12-3 or TRBV12-4 and TRBJ1-5, with 10 bases fitting TRBD1. V shed 5 bases, J shed 5 bases, and the junction held 6 bases outside the gene matches. This CDR3 region has 15 residues. In DNA, the CDR3 is TGTGCCAGCAGTCCTCCGGGACAGGGGTATCAGCCCCAGCATTTT. This encodes CASSPPGQGYQPQHF.

The V and J genes are TRBV4-1 and TRBJ1-5; the D is unclear. Germline values: CDR1 MGHRA, CDR2 YSYEKL. Trimming removed 0 bases at V and 0 bases at J, with 12 bases between. This CDR3 has 17 residues. The CDR3 nucleotides are TGCGCCAGCAGCCAAGAAGGAAGGATGGGTAGCAATCAGCCCCAGCATTTT. Amino acids: CASSQEGRMGSNQPQHF.

This clonotype has more than one count but fewer than ten. This rearrangement joins TRBV10-2 to TRBJ2-7; TRBD1 aligns across 7 bases. Trimming took 3 bases from V and 3 from J; bases not matched to a gene: 8. Looked up from germline, CDR1 is WSHSY and CDR2 is SAAADI. The length of the CDR3 is 15 residues. CDR3 sequence: CASSDRQGVFYEQYF. CDR3 nucleotides: TGCGCCAGCAGTGACAGGCAGGGGGTCTTCTACGAGCAGTACTTC.

Ten or more counts support this clonotype. The gene calls are TRBV6-2 or TRBV6-3 and TRBJ2-5, with 9 positions matching TRBD1. J gave up 4 bases and V 7 bases, and 13 bases lay outside the gene matches. The CDR3 length is 16 residues. Germline loops: CDR1 MNHEY, CDR2 SVGEGT. CDR3 sequence (DNA): TGTGCCAGCACTACGACCGGGGACAGGGCCCCAGAGACCCAGTACTTC. Residues: CASTTTGDRAPETQYF.

The J gene is TRBJ2-3, the V gene TRBV24-1; 9 nucleotides agree with TRBD2. Germline CDR1 KGHDR, CDR2 SFDVKD. CDR3 length equals 16 residues. Germline trimming cut 4 bases from V and 0 bases from J; bases unmatched to any gene: 4. As DNA, the CDR3 is TGTGCCACCAGTGACCCTCTAGCGGGGAGCACAGATACGCAGTATTTT. Amino acids: CATSDPLAGSTDTQYF.

This clonotype occurred a few times. J is TRBJ2-5 and V is TRBV30; possible D gene TRBD1, 5 bases. V was shortened by 1 base and J by 7 bases, with 13 bases between the two germline ends. Looked up from germline, CDR1 is GTSNPN and CDR2 is SVGIG (reference sequence). The CDR3 runs to 13 residues. The CDR3 DNA reads as TGTGCCTGGAGTGAGCAGGGTTGGGGGACCCAGTACTTC. The encoded protein is CAWSEQGWGTQYF.

This clonotype has ten or more counts. V and J are TRBV7-3 and TRBJ1-1; unclear D gene. There are 13 residues in the CDR3. The ends were cut back, 5 bases at V and 3 bases at J, with 10 bases in the middle. CDR1 SGHTA and CDR2 FQGTGA come from the germline V gene. For the CDR3, the DNA is TGTGCCAGCAGCAGTTCATCGGACACTGAAGCTTTCTTT. Protein: CASSSSSDTEAFF.

The chain recombines TRBV7-9 with TRBJ1-6, with D tentatively TRBD1 (5 bases). Per the germline V gene, CDR1 is SEHNR and CDR2 is FQNEAQ (reference sequence). V was cut by 11 bases and J by 3 bases, with 17 bases left in between. The CDR3 runs 15 residues. CDR3 bases: TGTGCCCGCACCGTTACAGGCATCTATAATTCACCCCTCCACTTT. Translated, it gives CARTVTGIYNSPLHF.

This clonotype showed up many times. The chain combines TRBV24-1 with TRBJ2-7; D may be TRBD1 (8 bases). V was pared by 7 bases and J by 2 bases, with 23 bases between. Germline V lookup: CDR1 KGHDR, CDR2 SFDVKD. This CDR3 region has 17 residues. This CDR3 reads CATRLQQGGLKPYEQYF. CDR3 DNA: TGTGCCACCAGGCTGCAACAGGGGGGACTAAAGCCCTACGAGCAGTACTTC.